Below are 29 T cell receptor beta chains sequenced from a single sample in a study of cytomegalovirus exposure and HLA in healthy donors. The study ran its PCR with 60 Vbeta and 13 Jbeta primers. The assay was immunoSEQ multiplex PCR, and TCRdb's table has in-frame clones only and misses some. The profile covers 95,000 to 100,000 clones, with 76% appearing a single time and around 4% taken by the ten largest. The specimen sequenced was PBMCs. The receptors derive from a man aged 40-50 years in good health and CMV-seronegative.

V gene TRBV18 combines with J gene TRBJ1-1, with a possible D match to TRBD1 (5 bases). Trimming took off 1 base at V and 2 bases at J, with 14 bases between the two ends. The CDR3 length is 16 residues. Germline values: CDR1 KGHSH, CDR2 LQKENI. Here the CDR3 DNA reads TGTGCCAGCTCACCACGACAGCCTGACTTAAACACTGAAGCTTTCTTT. Amino acid sequence: CASSPRQPDLNTEAFF.

A few counts support this clone. The V gene is TRBV5-1, the J gene TRBJ2-5, with 8 nucleotides matching TRBD1. The CDR3 extends over 15 amino acids. Germline V gene sequence: CDR1 SGHRS, CDR2 YFSETQ. Losses at the gene ends were 3 bases for V and 1 base for J; bases not matched to a gene: 5. In DNA form, the CDR3 reads TGCGCCAGCAGCTCCCGGACAGGGCCCCAAGAGACCCAGTACTTC. This encodes CASSSRTGPQETQYF.

This clone was seen a few times. The chain couples TRBV11-2 to TRBJ1-6; no reliable D call. The CDR3 loop spans 14 amino acids. V lost 1 base, J lost 9 bases, and 10 bases lay in between. The V gene's germline CDR1 is SGHAT and CDR2 FQNNGV. CDR3 sequence reads: CASSLGSARSPLHF. The CDR3 DNA sequence: TGTGCCAGCAGCTTAGGAAGCGCGCGTTCACCCCTCCACTTT.

The chain joins TRBV7-9 to TRBJ2-1; TRBD2 might be the D (5 bases). Per the germline V gene, CDR1 is SEHNR and CDR2 is FQNEAQ (reference sequence). The germline V and J ends were trimmed by 1 base and 7 bases, with 11 bases remaining between them. The CDR3 loop spans 14 amino acids. The CDR3 region is CASSLEEAVNEQFF. The CDR3 DNA follows: TGTGCCAGCAGCTTAGAGGAGGCGGTAAATGAGCAGTTCTTC.

In its sample, this clone is medium-sized. V usage is TRBV16 and J usage is TRBJ2-3; TRBD1 aligns across 12 bases. V dropped 4 bases and J dropped 5; count of bases not matched to a gene: 16. Germline V CDR1 and CDR2: KGHSY, FQNENV. CDR3 length equals 19 residues. The CDR3 region has the DNA TGTGCCAGCAGCCCACGCCCTCCCGGGACAGGGGGCGGAAAAGATACGCAGTATTTT. Its translation: CASSPRPPGTGGGKDTQYF.

This clone was found once. This chain connects TRBV5-5 to TRBJ2-3; 7 bases map to TRBD1. The CDR3 sequence is 14 residues long. The germline V gene encodes CDR1 SGHKS and CDR2 YYEKEE (reference sequence). V lost 4 bases, J lost 7 bases, and 9 bases stayed unmatched. CDR3 loop: CASSPFTGVNTQYF. CDR3 DNA: TGTGCCAGCAGCCCTTTTACAGGGGTAAATACGCAGTATTTT.

The chain carries TRBV28 and TRBJ1-5; D not resolved. This CDR3 has 12 amino acids. The germline gives CDR1 MDHEN, CDR2 SYDVKM. The ends were cut back, 6 bases at V and 4 bases at J, with 7 bases in the middle. CDR3 sequence reads: CASSGRNQPQHF. The CDR3 DNA reads TGTGCCAGCAGCGGGAGAAATCAGCCCCAGCATTTT.

The rearrangement joins TRBV18 to TRBJ1-3; 8 bases are a match to TRBD1. CDR3 length: 14 amino acids. The ends lost 2 bases at V and 8 bases at J; junction bases unmatched: 5. Germline V gene sequence: CDR1 KGHSH, CDR2 LQKENI. CDR3 sequence reads: CASSPRKTGDTIYF. The CDR3 DNA is TGTGCCAGCTCACCAAGAAAGACAGGGGACACCATATATTTT.

V gene TRBV6-4 combines with J gene TRBJ1-2; 10 nucleotides align to TRBD1. The trim removed 4 bases at V and 9 bases at J, leaving 11 bases unmatched. The CDR3 is 15 residues long. Germline values: CDR1 MRHNA, CDR2 SNTAGT. CDR3 in DNA: TGTGCCAGCAGTGGACTTGGGACAGGGGAAAGTAGCTACACCTTC. Its protein is CASSGLGTGESSYTF.

V and J are TRBV5-5 and TRBJ1-5, with TRBD1 matching 7 bases. V shed 4 bases, J shed 0 bases, and the junction held 1 base outside the gene matches. Germline V gene data show CDR1 as SGHKS and CDR2 as YYEKEE (reference sequence). The CDR3 sequence is 14 residues long. CDR3 nucleotide sequence: TGTGCCAGCAGCCGGACAGGTAGCAATCAGCCCCAGCATTTT. Its translation: CASSRTGSNQPQHF.

The rearrangement links TRBV7-2 to TRBJ2-7; possibly TRBD1 for D (6 bases). Germline V lookup: CDR1 SGHTA, CDR2 FQGNSA. V was clipped by 3 bases and J by 3 bases, with 9 bases between them. CDR3 length equals 13 residues. The DNA for the CDR3 is TGTGCCAGCAGCTTCGACAGGAGCTACGAGCAGTACGTC. It specifies CASSFDRSYEQYV.

This clone was seen a few times. The V and J genes are TRBV9 and TRBJ2-2; D possibly corresponds to TRBD1 (6 bases). This CDR3 is built from 15 residues. Germline CDR1 reads SGDLS; CDR2 reads YYNGEE. V shed 2 bases and J shed 3 bases, with 11 bases lying between them. The chain's CDR3 is CASSVTDSYTGELFF. The CDR3 DNA sequence: TGTGCCAGCAGCGTTACGGACAGCTACACCGGGGAGCTGTTTTTT.

The rearrangement joins TRBV19 to TRBJ1-2; weak D call: TRBD1 (6 bases). Looked up from germline, CDR1 is LNHDA and CDR2 is SQIVND (reference sequence). The CDR3 has 12 residues. V lost 6 bases and J lost 4, with 9 bases in between. The DNA for the CDR3 is TGTGCCAGTAGGGGGGCGAGCTATGGCTACACCTTC. Translating gives CASRGASYGYTF.

J is TRBJ1-2 and V is TRBV2, with 11 positions matching TRBD1. The CDR3 loop spans 16 amino acids. V dropped 3 bases and J dropped 3; count of bases not matched to a gene: 6. Germline V gives CDR1 SNHLY, CDR2 FYNNEI. CDR3 coding DNA: TGTGCCAGCAGTGAGGGACAGGGGGGTATCGACTATGGCTACACCTTC. Its protein product is CASSEGQGGIDYGYTF.

The chain joins TRBV12-5 to TRBJ1-1; 8 bases fit TRBD1. This CDR3 is 14 amino acids long. Germline trimming cut 7 bases from V and 4 bases from J; bases unmatched to any gene: 8. From germline, CDR1 is LGHNT and CDR2 FRNRAP. The chain's CDR3 is CASAPGGGGTEAFF. Here the CDR3 DNA reads TGTGCTAGTGCCCCAGGGGGCGGGGGCACTGAAGCTTTCTTT.

The V call is TRBV11-2, the J call TRBJ2-2; tentative D call: TRBD1 (6 bases). CDR3 length equals 15 residues. The V end was cut by 1 base, the J end by 3 bases, with 9 bases between. Germline V gene lookup returns CDR1 SGHAT and CDR2 FQNNGV. The CDR3 DNA reads TGTGCCAGCAGCTTAGGTGACAGGTACACCGGGGAGCTGTTTTTT. It translates to CASSLGDRYTGELFF.

This chain links TRBV4-2 with TRBJ1-1; 9 bases agree with TRBD1. J gave up 7 bases and V 4 bases, and 13 bases lay outside the gene matches. Germline lookup yields CDR1 LGHNA and CDR2 YNFKEQ. This CDR3 is 16 amino acids long. The CDR3, as DNA: TGTGCCAGCAGCCGGGGGGACCGGACAGGGGCCCTTGAAGCTTTCTTT. Translation: CASSRGDRTGALEAFF.

The CDR3 spells CASSLFRDYNEQFF. CDR3 in DNA: TGCGCCAGCAGCTTGTTCAGGGACTACAATGAGCAGTTCTTC. The chain has TRBV5-1 and TRBJ2-1; D perhaps matches TRBD1 (5 bases). Deletions cut 1 base from V and 3 bases from J, with 8 bases between. Germline CDR1 SGHRS, CDR2 YFSETQ. The CDR3 has 14 residues.

CDR3 in amino acids: CASSWTRDTQYF. CDR3 DNA: TGTGCCAGCAGTTGGACTAGGGATACGCAGTATTTT. The rearrangement joins TRBV7-9 to TRBJ2-3; 7 nucleotides line up with TRBD2. J lost 6 bases, V lost 6 bases, and 3 bases had no gene match. CDR1 is SEHNR, CDR2 FQNEAQ, per germline (reference sequence). The CDR3 runs to 12 residues. The entire variable domain, with the rest obtained from reference TRBV7-9 and TRBJ2-3, is as follows: DTGVSQNPRHKITKRGQNVTFRCDPISEHNRLYWYRQTLGQGPEFLTYFQNEAQLEKSRLLSDRFSAERPKGSFSTLEIQRTEQGDSAMYLCASSWTRDTQYFGPGTRLTVL.

A few counts support this clone. V and J are TRBV5-1 and TRBJ2-5, with no clear D. The CDR3 runs to 14 residues. Germline V gene sequence: CDR1 SGHRS, CDR2 YFSETQ. V shed 6 bases and J shed 3 bases, with 15 bases lying between them. The CDR3 DNA reads TGCGCCAGCACCCTGGGCTCTCCTAAAGAGACCCAGTACTTC. Protein: CASTLGSPKETQYF. The full variable domain, its missing parts supplied by reference TRBV5-1 and TRBJ2-5, is KAGVTQTPRYLIKTRGQQVTLSCSPISGHRSVSWYQQTPGQGLQFLFEYFSETQRNKGNFPGRFSGRQFSNSRSEMNVSTLELGDSALYLCASTLGSPKETQYFGPGTRLLVL.

The V call is TRBV29-1, the J call TRBJ1-4; the D is unclear. The length of the CDR3 is 15 residues. Germline V gene data show CDR1 as SQVTM and CDR2 as ANQGSEA. V was cut by 7 bases and J by 0 bases, with 15 bases left in between. In DNA, the CDR3 is TGCAGCGCCACCTCTACACAGACAACTAATGAAAAACTGTTTTTT. Encoded protein: CSATSTQTTNEKLFF.

The chain links TRBV7-2 to TRBJ2-7, with 7 bases that match TRBD1. With 1 base clipped from V and 2 bases from J, the junction kept 5 bases outside the gene matches. CDR1 is SGHTA and CDR2 is FQGNSA in the germline V gene. The CDR3 length is 15 residues. The CDR3 DNA is TGTGCCAGCAGCTTAGTAGGGGGCGGTACCTACGAGCAGTACGTC. This sequence encodes CASSLVGGGTYEQYV.

A remark on this clone: The sample contains more than one DNA sequence encoding this CDR3. The CDR3 DNA reads TGTGCCAGCAGCTTAGGACAAAGCACAGATACGCAGTATTTT. It yields the protein CASSLGQSTDTQYF. V and J are TRBV7-9 and TRBJ2-3; D ambiguous. CDR1 is SEHNR, CDR2 FQNEAQ, per germline (reference sequence). CDR3 length: 14 residues. The V end was cut by 1 base, the J end by 0 bases, with 5 bases between.

This clone was found once. The rearrangement links TRBV18 to TRBJ1-2, with TRBD1 matching 7 bases. The junction had 4 bases not matched to a gene; V was cut back by 5 bases and J by 4 bases. The CDR3 spans 13 residues. Germline assignment: CDR1 KGHSH and CDR2 LQKENI. The CDR3 loop is CASSTDRVYGYTF. The CDR3 DNA follows: TGTGCCAGCTCAACCGACAGGGTCTATGGCTACACCTTC.

This clone came up once. The chain's CDR3 is CASSLAGQGADQPQHF. The CDR3 nucleotides read TGCGCCAGCAGCTTGGCCGGGCAGGGGGCTGATCAGCCCCAGCATTTT. The chain combines TRBV5-1 with TRBJ1-5; 8 bases map to TRBD1. The J segment lost 5 bases and the V segment lost 0 bases, leaving 7 bases of the junction unmatched. Germline lookup yields CDR1 SGHRS and CDR2 YFSETQ. The CDR3 length is 16 residues.

This chain links TRBV18 with TRBJ1-2, with 7 bases aligning to TRBD1. V shed 6 bases, J shed 2 bases, and the junction held 6 bases outside the gene matches. Germline CDR1 reads KGHSH; CDR2 reads LQKENI. The CDR3 consists of 14 residues. This CDR3 is CASSLDRRNYGYTF. DNA of the CDR3: TGTGCCAGCTCCCTGGACAGGAGAAACTATGGCTACACCTTC.

The chain recombines TRBV5-4 with TRBJ2-3; D ambiguous. CDR3 length: 11 residues. Germline V gene sequence: CDR1 SGHNT, CDR2 YYREEE (reference sequence). Trimming left V 4 bases short and J 4 bases short, with 4 bases between. In DNA form, the CDR3 reads TGTGCCAGCAGCCTCTCAGATACGCAGTATTTT. Residues: CASSLSDTQYF.

In DNA form, the CDR3 reads TGCGCCAGCAGCCATTTTTTCCGAGAGACCCAGTACTTC. Translation gives CASSHFFRETQYF. The chain joins TRBV4-1 to TRBJ2-5; the D is unclear. Germline lookup yields CDR1 MGHRA and CDR2 YSYEKL. The CDR3 contains 13 residues. Trimming left V 3 bases short and J 4 bases short, with 9 bases between.

The rearrangement uses TRBV5-1 and TRBJ1-4; 7 nucleotides line up with TRBD1. Germline V CDR1 and CDR2: SGHRS, YFSETQ. The CDR3 has 14 amino acids. Unmatched junction bases numbered 5, after V lost 4 bases and J lost 5 bases. CDR3 coding DNA: TGCGCCAGCAGCATGGGACAGCAAAATGAAAAACTGTTTTTT. This translates into CASSMGQQNEKLFF.